The 10 T cell receptor beta chains below come from one sample, sequenced in a study of T cell changes during pregnancy in multiple sclerosis. TCRdb's copy holds only in-frame clones and misses some; the assay was immunoSEQ multiplex PCR. The table lists 30,000 to 35,000 clones, 90% of them singletons, with around 10% in the top ten. Here the sequenced sample was CD8+ T cells from peripheral blood mononuclear cells, taken before pregnancy. The source is a female donor with multiple sclerosis, enrolled in a pregnancy study.

The rearrangement links TRBV9 to TRBJ1-1, with D possibly matching TRBD1 (6 bases). The germline gives CDR1 SGDLS, CDR2 YYNGEE. Trimming pared 4 bases from V and 0 bases from J, leaving 16 bases between. The CDR3 spans 16 residues. CDR3 amino acids: CASSTRGDTLNTEAFF. As DNA, the CDR3 is TGTGCCAGCAGCACACGAGGGGACACCCTGAACACTGAAGCTTTCTTT.

This clone was observed once. The gene calls are TRBV19 and TRBJ1-2; TRBD1 aligns across 9 bases. CDR1 LNHDA and CDR2 SQIVND come from the germline V gene (reference sequence). After removal of 6 bases from V and 3 bases from J, the junction contained 11 bases not matched to a gene. CDR3 length: 16 amino acids. The DNA of the CDR3 is TGTGCCAGTAGGGGACAGGGCCTAACATCATACTATGGCTACACCTTC. Protein product: CASRGQGLTSYYGYTF.

The J gene is TRBJ2-3, the V gene TRBV30; TRBD1 agrees at 7 bases. Looked up from germline, CDR1 is GTSNPN and CDR2 is SVGIG (reference sequence). J was trimmed by 1 base and V by 1 base; bases with no gene match: 8. This CDR3 has 16 residues. The CDR3 sequence is CAWSARQGIGTDTQYF. The CDR3 nucleotides are TGTGCCTGGAGTGCCCGACAGGGAATAGGCACAGATACGCAGTATTTT.

V gene TRBV20-1 combines with J gene TRBJ1-1; no definite D call. V gave up 3 bases and J gave up 5 bases, with 4 bases separating them. The CDR3 has 10 residues. Germline-derived CDR1 and CDR2 are DFQATT and SNEGSKA (reference sequence). The CDR3 here is CSASVTEAFF. As DNA, the CDR3 is TGCAGTGCTAGCGTGACTGAAGCTTTCTTT.

The chain combines TRBV30 with TRBJ2-3; a weak D match, TRBD2 (7 bases). In germline, CDR1 is GTSNPN, CDR2 SVGIG (reference sequence). CDR3 length equals 15 residues. Trimming left V 5 bases short and J 5 bases short, with 20 bases between. The CDR3 region is CAWRGAGEFGDTQYF. The DNA for the CDR3 is TGTGCCTGGCGGGGGGCAGGGGAGTTCGGAGATACGCAGTATTTT. Variable domain in full (rest from reference TRBV30 and TRBJ2-3): SQTIHQWPATLVQPVGSPLSLECTVEGTSNPNLYWYRQAAGRGLQLLFYSVGIGQISSEVPQNLSASRPQDRQFILSSKKLLLSDSGFYLCAWRGAGEFGDTQYFGPGTRLTVL.

The V and J genes are TRBV7-2 and TRBJ1-2; 8 bases are a match to TRBD1. J lost 4 bases, V lost 5 bases, and 9 bases had no gene match. This CDR3 has 15 amino acids. In germline, CDR1 is SGHTA, CDR2 FQGNSA. As DNA, the CDR3 is TGTGCCAGCAGCCCACGGGACAGGACGATCTATGGCTACACCTTC. It codes for CASSPRDRTIYGYTF. Combining the CDR3 with reference TRBV7-2 and TRBJ1-2 gives the whole variable domain GAGVSQSPSNKVTEKGKDVELRCDPISGHTALYWYRQSLGQGLEFLIYFQGNSAPDKSGLPSDRFSAERTGGSVSTLTIQRTQQEDSAVYLCASSPRDRTIYGYTFGSGTRLTVV.

The rearrangement uses TRBV5-1 and TRBJ1-1; 9 bases align to TRBD1. The CDR3 covers 16 residues. CDR1 SGHRS and CDR2 YFSETQ come from the germline V gene. The ends lost 3 bases at V and 2 bases at J; junction bases unmatched: 8. CDR3 sequence (DNA): TGCGCCAGCAGCTGGACAGGGGTCGGAATTAACACTGAAGCTTTCTTT. Protein: CASSWTGVGINTEAFF.

The chain employs TRBV2 and TRBJ2-7; 8 nucleotides align to TRBD1. This CDR3 spans 13 amino acids. The germline CDR1 and CDR2 sequences are SNHLY and FYNNEI. V was clipped by 8 bases and J by 5 bases; unmatched bases: 8. Written as DNA, the CDR3 is TGTGCCAGCCGTTCAGGGGGCTCGGACGAGCAGTACTTC. Its translation: CASRSGGSDEQYF.

The chain recombines TRBV7-9 with TRBJ2-5, with D possibly matching TRBD1 (5 bases). V was shortened by 5 bases and J by 1 base, with 11 bases between the two germline ends. Germline V CDR1 and CDR2: SEHNR, FQNEAQ (reference sequence). CDR3 length: 14 amino acids. CDR3 in DNA: TGTGCCAGCAGCGCCAGACAGCTCCAAGAGACCCAGTACTTC. It specifies CASSARQLQETQYF. The full variable domain, rest sourced from reference TRBV7-9 and TRBJ2-5, is DTGVSQNPRHKITKRGQNVTFRCDPISEHNRLYWYRQTLGQGPEFLTYFQNEAQLEKSRLLSDRFSAERPKGSFSTLEIQRTEQGDSAMYLCASSARQLQETQYFGPGTRLLVL.

The chain uses TRBV6-4 and TRBJ1-5; the match to TRBD1 covers 7 bases. Unmatched junction bases numbered 16, after V lost 2 bases and J lost 3 bases. This CDR3 region has 19 residues. Per the germline V gene, CDR1 is MRHNA and CDR2 is SNTAGT. Written as DNA, the CDR3 is TGTGCCAGCAGTGACCCGACCCCACCGATACAGGGGAACAATCAGCCCCAGCATTTT. This translates into CASSDPTPPIQGNNQPQHF.